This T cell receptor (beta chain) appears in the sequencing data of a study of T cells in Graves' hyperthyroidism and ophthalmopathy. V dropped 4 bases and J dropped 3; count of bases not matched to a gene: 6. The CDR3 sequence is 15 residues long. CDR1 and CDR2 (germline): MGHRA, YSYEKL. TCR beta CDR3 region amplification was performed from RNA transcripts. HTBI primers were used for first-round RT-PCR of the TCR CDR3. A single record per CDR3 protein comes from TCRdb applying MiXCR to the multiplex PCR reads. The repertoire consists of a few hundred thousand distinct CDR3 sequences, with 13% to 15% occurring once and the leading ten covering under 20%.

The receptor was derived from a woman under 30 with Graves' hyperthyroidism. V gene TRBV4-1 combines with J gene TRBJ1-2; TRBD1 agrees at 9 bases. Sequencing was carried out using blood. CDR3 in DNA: TGCGCCAGCAGCCCTCCGGACAGGGGCGACTATGGCTACACCTTC. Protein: CASSPPDRGDYGYTF.